This TCR beta chain was identified during a study of cytomegalovirus exposure and HLA in healthy donors. Primers: 60 Vbeta forward and 13 Jbeta reverse. TCRdb's copy holds only in-frame clones and misses some; the assay was immunoSEQ multiplex PCR. Of some 70,000 clones in the sample, around 82% are singletons; the top ten hold about 8%. The germline V gene encodes CDR1 SGHAT and CDR2 FQNNGV. CDR3 size: 14 residues. The germline V and J ends were trimmed by 1 base and 1 base, with 5 bases remaining between them. The material sequenced was PBMCs. The sequence was obtained from a young man in good health and CMV-seropositive. The chain carries TRBV11-2 and TRBJ1-5, with no clear D. For the CDR3, the DNA is TGTGCCAGCAGCTTAGGCAGAAGCAATCAGCCCCAGCATTTT. This encodes CASSLGRSNQPQHF.